A selection of T cell receptor beta chains follows, all from one sample in a study of T-cell memory formation after mild COVID-19. TCRdb processed the 5' RACE reads anew with MiXCR; each CDR3 protein has one entry. The table shows around 530,000 distinct CDR3 sequences, with about 22% occurring only once. Sequencing input: PBMCs or a T cell subset sorted from them (not recorded which). These TCRs come from an adult woman who had mild COVID-19 (a few samples of this study predate the infection). Cell type and time point are not known. CDR3s include the opening cysteine and the closing phenylalanine or tryptophan. D genes are given only for firm matches. Rows may omit the clone size; those that give it use once, few, many or a size class.

TRBV18	-	TRBJ1-1	-	CASSPLGAPGLNTEAFF	TGTGCCAGCTCACCTCTCGGGGCCCCGGGGTTGAACACTGAAGCTTTCTTT
TRBV20-1	few	TRBJ1-1	-	CSAGRGGKGTEAFF	TGCAGTGCTGGCCGAGGGGGGAAGGGCACTGAAGCTTTCTTT
TRBV7-9	few	TRBJ2-7	TRBD2	CASSLGYRREEQYF	TGTGCCAGCAGCTTAGGGTACAGGCGGGAGGAGCAGTACTTC
TRBV7-8	few	TRBJ1-1	-	CASSLDSMNTEAFF	TGTGCCAGCAGCTTGGACAGTATGAACACTGAAGCTTTCTTT
TRBV12-5	many	TRBJ1-1	TRBD1	CASAGDRGNTEAFF	TGTGCTAGTGCCGGGGACAGGGGGAACACTGAAGCTTTCTTT
TRBV9	-	TRBJ2-1	-	CASSVGMNSYNEQFF	TGTGCCAGCAGCGTTGGAATGAACTCCTACAATGAGCAGTTCTTC
TRBV15	-	TRBJ1-3	-	CATSRGTGLSGNTIYF	TGTGCCACCAGCAGAGGAACGGGGTTATCTGGAAACACCATATATTTT
TRBV10-3	few	TRBJ2-7	-	CATSGEPAYEQYF	TGTGCCACCTCGGGGGAGCCTGCCTACGAGCAGTACTTC
TRBV7-7	-	TRBJ2-1	-	CASSLSSEDEQFF	TGTGCCAGCAGCTTATCCTCGGAAGATGAGCAGTTCTTC
TRBV24-1	many	TRBJ2-3	TRBD1	CATSDSPRQGFTDTQYF	TGTGCCACCAGTGATTCGCCGAGACAGGGGTTCACAGATACGCAGTATTTT
TRBV6-5	-	TRBJ2-7	TRBD2	CASRSAGLAGVEQYF	TGTGCCAGCAGATCAGCGGGACTAGCGGGAGTCGAGCAGTACTTC
TRBV20-1	few	TRBJ2-1	-	CSARRLSYNEQFF	TGCAGTGCTAGGAGGCTCTCCTACAATGAGCAGTTCTTC
TRBV5-1	-	TRBJ1-1	-	CASSLVSGSMNTEAFF	TGCGCCAGCAGCTTGGTGTCAGGGTCGATGAACACTGAAGCTTTCTTT
TRBV7-6	few	TRBJ2-5	-	CASSVGGTTQETQYF	TGTGCCAGCAGCGTAGGGGGGACGACACAAGAGACCCAGTACTTC
TRBV7-3	few	TRBJ1-1	TRBD1	CASSLGQGAFF	TGTGCCAGCAGCTTAGGACAGGGGGCTTTCTTT
TRBV15	many	TRBJ2-3	TRBD2	CATSRGSSGVGDTQYF	TGTGCCACCAGCAGGGGCTCTAGCGGAGTGGGCGATACGCAGTATTTT
TRBV3-1	-	TRBJ1-2	-	CASSQDGGLRGYTF	TGTGCCAGCAGCCAAGATGGGGGTTTGCGGGGCTACACCTTC
TRBV6-4	-	TRBJ1-1	-	CASSQKGNSEAFF	TGTGCCAGCAGTCAAAAGGGGAACTCTGAAGCTTTCTTT
TRBV4-3	few	TRBJ2-2	-	CASSAVVSYANTGELFF	TGCGCCAGCTCGGCGGTGGTTTCTTACGCGAACACCGGGGAGCTGTTTTTT
TRBV5-1	few	TRBJ2-7	-	CARGAGQSTVYEQYF	TGCGCCAGAGGGGCTGGACAGTCCACAGTATACGAGCAGTACTTC
TRBV15	-	TRBJ2-7	-	CATSRGVSEQYF	TGTGCCACCAGCAGAGGGGTAAGCGAGCAGTACTTC
TRBV7-2	-	TRBJ2-6	-	CASSLGPVSSGANVLTF	TGTGCCAGCAGCTTAGGGCCAGTTAGCTCTGGGGCCAACGTCCTGACTTTC
TRBV5-1	-	TRBJ2-5	TRBD2	CASRPSGGLGETQYF	TGCGCCAGCAGGCCTAGCGGGGGCCTGGGAGAGACCCAGTACTTC
TRBV20-1	few	TRBJ1-1	-	CSASHVRGGNTEAFF	TGCAGTGCTAGCCACGTGCGTGGGGGGAACACTGAAGCTTTCTTT
TRBV7-2	-	TRBJ1-2	-	CASSPPDSLDGYTF	TGTGCCAGCAGCCCTCCGGACAGCTTAGATGGCTACACCTTC
TRBV9	-	TRBJ1-2	-	CASSSTPGPYGYTF	TGTGCCAGCAGCTCGACGCCAGGTCCCTATGGCTACACCTTC
TRBV20-1	-	TRBJ2-1	TRBD2	CSARVRGKGEQFF	TGCAGTGCTAGAGTGCGGGGGAAGGGTGAGCAGTTCTTC
TRBV7-9	-	TRBJ2-7	TRBD1	CASSSPGQYYEQYF	TGTGCCAGCAGCAGCCCGGGACAGTACTACGAGCAGTACTTC
TRBV19	few	TRBJ2-2	TRBD1	CASSDRGRANTGELFF	TGTGCCAGTAGTGACAGGGGTAGGGCGAACACCGGGGAGCTGTTTTTT
TRBV5-4	few	TRBJ2-7	-	CASSRPGATGYEQYF	TGTGCCAGCAGTCGCCCCGGGGCTACGGGGTACGAGCAGTACTTC
TRBV6-6	few	TRBJ1-5	TRBD1	CASSLTGVRNQPQHF	TGTGCCAGCAGTCTCACAGGGGTACGCAATCAGCCCCAGCATTTT
TRBV27	few	TRBJ1-5	TRBD1	CASSWTGRYSNQPQHF	TGTGCCAGCAGTTGGACAGGGAGGTATAGCAATCAGCCCCAGCATTTT
TRBV4-3	few	TRBJ2-6	TRBD1	CASSRSGGAGANVLTF	TGCGCCAGCAGCCGATCAGGGGGCGCTGGGGCCAACGTCCTGACTTTC
TRBV7-3	-	TRBJ2-3	-	CASWFLITDTQYF	TGTGCCAGCTGGTTCCTGATCACAGATACGCAGTATTTT
TRBV5-1	-	TRBJ1-2	TRBD1	CASSLGLRDSDYGYTF	TGCGCCAGCAGCTTGGGGCTTCGGGACAGCGACTATGGCTACACCTTC
TRBV11-1	-	TRBJ2-7	-	CASSHDSQSYEQYF	TGTGCCAGCAGCCATGACAGCCAATCCTACGAGCAGTACTTC
TRBV30	once	TRBJ2-7	-	CAWNRQEYDEQYF	TGTGCCTGGAACCGCCAGGAGTATGACGAGCAGTACTTC
TRBV24-1	-	TRBJ2-1	TRBD1	CATRGQGWNEQFF	TGTGCCACCAGGGGACAGGGTTGGAATGAGCAGTTCTTC
TRBV5-1	few	TRBJ1-2	-	CASSLQGDSYGYTF	TGCGCCAGCAGCCTACAGGGTGATTCCTATGGCTACACCTTC
TRBV24-1	-	TRBJ2-5	TRBD1	CATSDTTGTVQETQYF	TGTGCCACCAGTGATACAACCGGGACAGTCCAAGAGACCCAGTACTTC
TRBV7-9	few	TRBJ1-5	TRBD1	CASSYSAGQGNQPQHF	TGTGCCAGCAGCTACAGCGCGGGACAGGGTAATCAGCCCCAGCATTTT
TRBV7-6	-	TRBJ2-1	TRBD2	CASSFRTSGSYEQFF	TGTGCCAGCAGCTTTAGGACTAGCGGGAGCTATGAGCAGTTCTTC